Listed below are T cell receptor beta chains from one sample, sequenced in a study of post-analysis software for immune sequencing data. MiXCR, applied by TCRdb to the PCR reads, yields one record per CDR3 protein. The sample shows hundreds of thousands of distinct CDR3 sequences, roughly 30% of them seen only once. What was sequenced was blood. The receptors stem from a girl aged 10 to 17 with multiple sclerosis. CDR3s include the opening cysteine and the closing phenylalanine or tryptophan. The order of the fields is D gene, J gene, V gene, CDR3 protein. The D gene is left open where the match is weak.

d_gene: .; j_gene: TRBJ1-2; v_gene: TRBV3-1; CDR3aa: CASSFGTRSGYTF
d_gene: TRBD1; j_gene: TRBJ1-2; v_gene: TRBV6-2/TRBV6-3; CDR3aa: CASSLSGTANYGYTF
d_gene: TRBD1; j_gene: TRBJ2-7; v_gene: TRBV29-1; CDR3aa: CSASGGLTYEQYF
d_gene: .; j_gene: TRBJ2-3; v_gene: TRBV15; CDR3aa: CATSRLQGATDTQYF
d_gene: .; j_gene: TRBJ2-3; v_gene: TRBV20-1; CDR3aa: CSASGGVGTDTQYF
d_gene: .; j_gene: TRBJ2-3; v_gene: TRBV28; CDR3aa: CASTPARDITDTQYF
d_gene: .; j_gene: TRBJ1-5; v_gene: TRBV4-3; CDR3aa: CASSQGRSNQPQHF
d_gene: TRBD1; j_gene: TRBJ1-2; v_gene: TRBV20-1; CDR3aa: CSARLGTGGYGYTF
d_gene: .; j_gene: TRBJ1-2; v_gene: TRBV20-1; CDR3aa: CSASGGGTHGYTF
d_gene: .; j_gene: .; v_gene: TRBV4-1; CDR3aa: CASSKGPDSEQYF
d_gene: .; j_gene: TRBJ1-2; v_gene: TRBV5-6; CDR3aa: CASSFQGTTNYGYTF
d_gene: TRBD2; j_gene: TRBJ2-1; v_gene: TRBV11-3; CDR3aa: CASSSSGGPHNEQFF
d_gene: TRBD1; j_gene: TRBJ2-3; v_gene: TRBV29-1; CDR3aa: CSVERTGGSTDTQYF
d_gene: TRBD1; j_gene: TRBJ1-5; v_gene: TRBV5-1; CDR3aa: CASSAETGDNQPQHF
d_gene: TRBD1; j_gene: TRBJ2-4; v_gene: TRBV5-6; CDR3aa: CASSGGTGWAKNIQYF
d_gene: .; j_gene: TRBJ2-7; v_gene: TRBV15; CDR3aa: CATSRQRLGAYEQYF
d_gene: TRBD1; j_gene: TRBJ2-3; v_gene: TRBV28; CDR3aa: CASIGQGRSTDTQYF
d_gene: TRBD2; j_gene: TRBJ2-5; v_gene: TRBV3-1; CDR3aa: CASSQLQVGTSGKGETQYF
d_gene: .; j_gene: TRBJ2-5; v_gene: TRBV18; CDR3aa: CASSSSGRKETQYF
d_gene: .; j_gene: TRBJ2-2; v_gene: TRBV2; CDR3aa: CASSVPSKGGELFF
d_gene: .; j_gene: TRBJ2-7; v_gene: TRBV6-1; CDR3aa: CASSEGTYRRYF
d_gene: .; j_gene: TRBJ1-6; v_gene: TRBV7-9; CDR3aa: CASSLVAQPLHF
d_gene: TRBD2; j_gene: TRBJ2-5; v_gene: TRBV10-3; CDR3aa: CAISAFGLADQETQYF
d_gene: .; j_gene: TRBJ2-3; v_gene: TRBV3-1; CDR3aa: CASSPRARTFSTDTQYF
d_gene: TRBD2; j_gene: TRBJ2-7; v_gene: TRBV20-1; CDR3aa: CSASSGGSYEQYF
d_gene: TRBD2; j_gene: TRBJ2-1; v_gene: TRBV7-9; CDR3aa: CASGTSDNEQFF
d_gene: TRBD2; j_gene: TRBJ2-3; v_gene: TRBV20-1; CDR3aa: CSARDGSAGWDTQYF
d_gene: TRBD1; j_gene: TRBJ2-7; v_gene: TRBV7-2; CDR3aa: CASSLPGQSYEQYF
d_gene: TRBD2; j_gene: TRBJ2-2; v_gene: TRBV6-2/TRBV6-3; CDR3aa: CASSRLAANTGELFF
d_gene: .; j_gene: TRBJ1-3; v_gene: TRBV24-1; CDR3aa: CATSDKHSGNTIYF
d_gene: .; j_gene: TRBJ1-2; v_gene: TRBV6-6; CDR3aa: CASSYWADGYTF
d_gene: .; j_gene: TRBJ1-1; v_gene: TRBV4-2; CDR3aa: CASSQDSIQVNTEAFF
d_gene: .; j_gene: TRBJ2-1; v_gene: TRBV4-2; CDR3aa: CASSQDVRGYNEQFF
d_gene: .; j_gene: TRBJ1-2; v_gene: TRBV6-5; CDR3aa: CASSYSPAYGYTF
d_gene: TRBD2; j_gene: TRBJ2-1; v_gene: TRBV7-2; CDR3aa: CASSLRLAGGSYTYNEQFF
d_gene: .; j_gene: TRBJ1-2; v_gene: TRBV6-1; CDR3aa: CASTDTINYGYTF
d_gene: TRBD1; j_gene: TRBJ2-5; v_gene: TRBV7-9; CDR3aa: CASSPRTGWLETQYF
d_gene: TRBD1; j_gene: TRBJ2-1; v_gene: TRBV29-1; CDR3aa: CSVEGDRGYNEQFF
d_gene: .; j_gene: TRBJ2-7; v_gene: TRBV29-1; CDR3aa: CSVESPGLLSYEQYF
d_gene: TRBD2; j_gene: TRBJ2-3; v_gene: TRBV24-1; CDR3aa: CATSDLTFGGTDTQYF
d_gene: TRBD1; j_gene: TRBJ1-1; v_gene: TRBV2; CDR3aa: CASGVEGGPYTEAFF
d_gene: .; j_gene: TRBJ1-4; v_gene: TRBV6-5; CDR3aa: CASRRDANVGNEKLFF
d_gene: .; j_gene: .; v_gene: TRBV9; CDR3aa: CASSVGDGRVETQYF
d_gene: TRBD2; j_gene: TRBJ2-2; v_gene: TRBV28; CDR3aa: CASSPIGGTSGSAGELFF
d_gene: .; j_gene: TRBJ1-2; v_gene: TRBV18; CDR3aa: CASSPPYPGPPRTNYGYTF
d_gene: .; j_gene: TRBJ2-3; v_gene: TRBV9; CDR3aa: CASSVHGGTTDTQYF
d_gene: TRBD2; j_gene: TRBJ2-7; v_gene: TRBV7-9; CDR3aa: CASSPGLAEKPYEQYF
d_gene: TRBD2; j_gene: .; v_gene: TRBV20-1; CDR3aa: CSAGGGRRSEQYF
d_gene: TRBD1; j_gene: TRBJ1-5; v_gene: TRBV28; CDR3aa: CASILGGQVSIQPQHF
d_gene: .; j_gene: TRBJ1-2; v_gene: TRBV20-1; CDR3aa: CSHRDNYGYTF
d_gene: .; j_gene: TRBJ1-3; v_gene: TRBV11-2; CDR3aa: CASSTPGNTIYF
d_gene: .; j_gene: TRBJ2-1; v_gene: TRBV29-1; CDR3aa: CSVRQNRDNEQFF
d_gene: TRBD1; j_gene: TRBJ1-6; v_gene: TRBV7-9; CDR3aa: CASSPGQAAPLRF
d_gene: .; j_gene: TRBJ2-7; v_gene: TRBV20-1; CDR3aa: CSAGGTVTYEQYF
d_gene: TRBD2; j_gene: TRBJ2-1; v_gene: TRBV7-2; CDR3aa: CASSTTSVSPYNEQFF
d_gene: .; j_gene: TRBJ2-5; v_gene: TRBV5-1; CDR3aa: CASSGTRRQETQYF
d_gene: .; j_gene: TRBJ2-7; v_gene: TRBV14; CDR3aa: CASSQPGTYEQYF
d_gene: TRBD1; j_gene: TRBJ2-1; v_gene: TRBV6-5; CDR3aa: CASSRQPDRGQQFF
d_gene: TRBD2; j_gene: TRBJ2-1; v_gene: TRBV20-1; CDR3aa: CSAPRTSGRANEQFF